In this sample, the clone carrying this TCR beta chain turned up a few times. The data originate from a study of blood T cell repertoires in COVID-19. Study-level information: Spain, Italy and the United States supplied samples that represented acute and convalescent COVID-19.

Sequencing was performed with immunoSEQ multiplex PCR; in TCRdb, only in-frame clones are kept and a portion is missing. This table holds around 200,000 clones, approximately 85% found once. V lost 5 bases to trimming and J lost 5 bases, with 15 bases between them. CDR3 length equals 13 residues. Per the germline V gene, CDR1 is SQVTM and CDR2 is ANQGSEA. Input material: peripheral blood. This clonotype was sampled from a man in his sixties with acute or convalescent COVID-19. The chain uses TRBV29-1 and TRBJ1-2; possibly TRBD1 for D (6 bases). The CDR3 spells CSVQTGPWYGYTF. In DNA, the CDR3 is TGCAGCGTTCAGACAGGTCCTTGGTATGGCTACACCTTC.